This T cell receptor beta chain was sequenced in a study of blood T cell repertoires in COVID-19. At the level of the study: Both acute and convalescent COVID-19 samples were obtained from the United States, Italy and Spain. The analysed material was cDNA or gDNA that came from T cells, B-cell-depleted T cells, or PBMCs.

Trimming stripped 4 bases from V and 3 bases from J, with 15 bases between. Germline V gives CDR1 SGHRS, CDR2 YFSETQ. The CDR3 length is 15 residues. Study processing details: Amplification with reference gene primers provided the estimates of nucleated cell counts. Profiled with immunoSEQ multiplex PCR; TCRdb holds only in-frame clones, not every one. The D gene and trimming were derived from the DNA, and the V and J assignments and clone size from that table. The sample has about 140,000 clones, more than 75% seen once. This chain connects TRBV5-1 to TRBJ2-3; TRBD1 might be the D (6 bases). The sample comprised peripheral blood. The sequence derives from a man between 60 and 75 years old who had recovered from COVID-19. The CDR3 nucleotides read TGCGCCAGCAGCCTGGGACACCTTGGAACAGATACGCAGTATTTT. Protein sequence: CASSLGHLGTDTQYF. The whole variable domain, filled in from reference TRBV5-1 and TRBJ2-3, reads KAGVTQTPRYLIKTRGQQVTLSCSPISGHRSVSWYQQTPGQGLQFLFEYFSETQRNKGNFPGRFSGRQFSNSRSEMNVSTLELGDSALYLCASSLGHLGTDTQYFGPGTRLTVL.